A selection of T cell receptor beta chains follows, all from one sample in a study of T-cell reconstitution after alpha-beta-depleted transplantation in children. TCRdb re-called the PCR reads through MiXCR, storing one row per CDR3 protein. The sample includes a few hundred thousand distinct CDR3 sequences, roughly 30% seen only once; the top ten take about a third. Sequenced material: PBMCs, taken before TCRalphabeta/CD19-depleted stem cell transplant. These receptors came from a boy in the first two years of life with Wiskott-Aldrich syndrome, due to receive a stem cell transplant. CDR3s include the opening cysteine and the closing phenylalanine or tryptophan. D genes are given only for firm matches. Clone size is stated in some rows and not others, as once, few, many or a class when expanded.

D	size	V	J	CDR3	DNA
TRBD1	few	TRBV14	TRBJ2-1	CASSHPRTGRDGNEQFF	TGTGCCAGCAGCCACCCCAGGACAGGACGGGATGGCAATGAGCAGTTCTTC
TRBD1	NA	TRBV3-1	TRBJ2-1	CASSQVLRDRGYNEQFF	TGTGCCAGCAGCCAAGTTCTCCGGGACAGGGGCTACAATGAGCAGTTCTTC
NA	few	TRBV5-1	TRBJ1-1	CASSPLGANTEAFF	TGCGCCAGCAGCCCTTTAGGAGCGAACACTGAAGCTTTCTTT
NA	few	TRBV20-1	TRBJ2-5	CSASIWGQETQYF	TGCAGTGCTAGTATTTGGGGCCAAGAGACCCAGTACTTC
TRBD2	NA	TRBV7-2	TRBJ2-1	CASSLEGGRAHEQFF	TGTGCCAGCAGCTTAGAAGGCGGGAGGGCCCACGAGCAGTTCTTC
NA	NA	TRBV5-1	TRBJ2-7	CASSSNIYEQYF	TGCGCCAGCAGCTCAAACATCTACGAGCAGTACTTC
NA	few	TRBV5-1	TRBJ1-4	CASSLASATGNEKLFF	TGCGCCAGCAGCTTGGCCAGCGCGACGGGTAATGAAAAACTGTTTTTT
TRBD1	NA	TRBV5-1	TRBJ2-1	CASSVGQVVYNEQFF	TGCGCCAGCAGCGTGGGACAGGTCGTCTACAATGAGCAGTTCTTC
TRBD2	NA	TRBV20-1	TRBJ2-3	CSASAGASTDTQYF	TGCAGTGCTTCCGCGGGAGCTAGCACAGATACGCAGTATTTT
TRBD2	few	TRBV5-1	TRBJ2-7	CASSLEPSGTYEQYF	TGCGCCAGCAGCTTGGAGCCTAGCGGCACCTACGAGCAGTACTTC
TRBD2	few	TRBV12-3/TRBV12-4	TRBJ2-2	CASSTGTSVFTGELFF	TGTGCCAGCAGTACCGGGACTAGCGTCTTCACCGGGGAGCTGTTTTTT
NA	few	TRBV12-3/TRBV12-4	TRBJ1-1	CASSLRVYTEAFF	TGTGCCAGCAGTCTCAGGGTCTACACTGAAGCTTTCTTT
NA	NA	TRBV6-1	TRBJ2-3	CASSVHTEARTDTQYF	TGTGCCAGCAGTGTCCACACGGAGGCCCGGACAGATACGCAGTATTTT
TRBD2	NA	TRBV5-1	TRBJ2-1	CASSLEGTTVVDEQFF	TGCGCCAGCAGCTTGGAGGGGACTACCGTAGTTGATGAGCAGTTCTTC
NA	NA	TRBV5-1	TRBJ2-3	CASSLPGQGSDTQYF	TGCGCCAGCAGCTTACCGGGCCAGGGGTCAGATACGCAGTATTTT
NA	few	TRBV12-3/TRBV12-4	TRBJ1-5	CASSSTQTGINQPQHF	TGTGCCAGCAGTTCGACCCAAACAGGGATCAATCAGCCCCAGCATTTT
TRBD2	NA	TRBV20-1	TRBJ2-3	CSASSVGTIGSTDTQYF	TGCAGTGCTAGTTCGGTAGGGACTATCGGGAGCACAGATACGCAGTATTTT
TRBD1	few	TRBV29-1	TRBJ2-7	CSATGQGIYEQYF	TGCAGCGCTACAGGACAGGGGATCTACGAGCAGTACTTC
NA	few	TRBV12-3/TRBV12-4	TRBJ2-2	CASSFRQSAGELFF	TGTGCCAGCAGTTTTCGACAGTCGGCCGGGGAGCTGTTTTTT
TRBD2	NA	TRBV7-9	TRBJ2-3	CASSPHGRAITDTQYF	TGTGCCAGCAGCCCCCACGGGAGGGCCATTACAGATACGCAGTATTTT
NA	NA	TRBV10-2	TRBJ2-1	CASSDNVYNEQFF	TGCGCCAGCAGTGACAACGTCTACAATGAGCAGTTCTTC
TRBD2	NA	TRBV20-1	TRBJ2-5	CSAPRLAKQETQYF	TGCAGTGCTCCCCGACTAGCGAAGCAAGAGACCCAGTACTTC
TRBD2	many	TRBV5-1	TRBJ2-2	CASSFSGTNTGELFF	TGCGCCAGCAGCTTCAGCGGGACGAACACCGGGGAGCTGTTTTTT
TRBD2	NA	TRBV3-1	TRBJ2-1	CASSQVLGLAGYVGSYNEQFF	TGTGCCAGCAGCCAAGTCCTAGGACTAGCGGGGTATGTTGGCTCCTACAATGAGCAGTTCTTC
NA	few	TRBV7-2	TRBJ1-1	CASSLGRQAQAFF	TGTGCCAGCAGCTTAGGGAGACAGGCGCAAGCTTTCTTT
TRBD1	few	TRBV9	TRBJ1-1	CASAGTANTEAFF	TGTGCCAGCGCCGGGACAGCGAACACTGAAGCTTTCTTT
TRBD1	few	TRBV5-1	TRBJ2-7	CASSRTGTAIYEQYF	TGCGCCAGCAGCCGCACCGGGACAGCCATTTACGAGCAGTACTTC
NA	few	TRBV6-1	TRBJ2-3	CATETAPGYTQYF	TGTGCCACCGAGACCGCGCCAGGCTATACGCAGTATTTT
NA	NA	TRBV27	TRBJ2-7	CASSPYQGKGPYEQYF	TGTGCCAGCAGTCCCTACCAGGGGAAAGGACCCTACGAGCAGTACTTC
NA	NA	TRBV15	TRBJ2-1	CATSTGRSWKLSNEQFF	TGTGCCACCAGCACAGGGCGGTCGTGGAAGTTGTCGAATGAGCAGTTCTTC
TRBD2	NA	TRBV12-3/TRBV12-4	TRBJ2-7	CASSSSGRASYEQYF	TGTGCCAGCAGCTCTAGCGGGAGGGCCTCGTACGAGCAGTACTTC
NA	NA	TRBV5-1	TRBJ2-1	CASSPGRSPQFF	TGCGCCAGCAGCCCGGGCCGGTCTCCTCAGTTCTTC
TRBD2	few	TRBV20-1	TRBJ2-5	CSARRRGSNLGTQYF	TGCAGTGCTAGAAGGCGGGGGTCTAATCTAGGGACCCAGTACTTC
TRBD1	NA	TRBV7-8	TRBJ2-5	CASSLAPGTGRFETQYF	TGTGCCAGCAGCTTAGCGCCCGGGACAGGGAGGTTTGAGACCCAGTACTTC
NA	NA	TRBV9	TRBJ2-1	CASSVESDPRNEQFF	TGTGCCAGCAGCGTAGAGAGCGATCCAAGGAATGAGCAGTTCTTC
TRBD2	few	TRBV5-1	TRBJ2-1	CASSNGLAGANEQFF	TGCGCCAGCAGCAACGGACTAGCGGGAGCCAATGAGCAGTTCTTC
TRBD2	few	TRBV10-3	TRBJ2-1	CAISGSGSSYNEQFF	TGTGCCATCAGTGGTAGCGGGAGCTCCTACAATGAGCAGTTCTTC
NA	NA	TRBV7-6	TRBJ2-7	CASSLATSGLMGEQYF	TGTGCCAGCAGCTTAGCAACGTCGGGATTGATGGGAGAGCAGTACTTC
TRBD2	NA	TRBV12-3/TRBV12-4	TRBJ2-1	CAISFNSGNNEQFF	TGTGCCATCAGTTTTAATAGCGGGAACAATGAGCAGTTCTTC
TRBD1	NA	TRBV5-1	TRBJ1-1	CASSLFSPTGTNTEAFF	TGCGCCAGCAGCTTGTTCTCTCCGACAGGGACGAACACTGAAGCTTTCTTT
TRBD1	NA	TRBV7-9	TRBJ1-1	CSSSARGLGNTEAFF	TGTTCCAGCAGCGCCAGGGGGCTCGGGAACACTGAAGCTTTCTTT
NA	NA	TRBV7-6	TRBJ2-2	CASSLRTAANTGELFF	TGTGCCAGCAGCTTGCGGACAGCGGCGAACACCGGGGAGCTGTTTTTT